This T cell receptor (beta chain) was obtained from a study of identical twins. Points from the study as a whole: In cord blood, abundant beta clonotypes had fewer insertions; memory showed no trend.

To note about this clonotype: Antigen unknown.

The ends were cut back, 3 bases at V and 3 bases at J, with 10 bases in the middle. This CDR3 comprises 13 residues. The germline V gene has CDR1 SGHRS and CDR2 YFSETQ. Template switching added a universal primer site, and cDNA bore unique molecular identifiers. One entry per CDR3 protein results from TCRdb running MiXCR on the 5' RACE reads. The data contain approximately 530,000 distinct CDR3 sequences, more than 20% of them seen just once; the ten biggest clones take up approximately 0.5%. These records were also assigned to another study, of yellow fever vaccine responses in identical twins. This second study notes: Reportedly, the response of twins' T cells to the vaccine seemed partly convergent, partly personalized.

What was sequenced was CD4+ T cells sorted from blood. The TCR sequence derives from a young woman in good health. The chain uses TRBV5-1 and TRBJ2-7; TRBD2 might be the D (5 bases). In DNA, the CDR3 is TGCGCCAGCAGCTACGGGGTTAACTACGAGCAGTACTTC. This encodes CASSYGVNYEQYF.